The present T cell receptor beta chain was sequenced within a study of OX40 agonist ivuxolimab in advanced cancers. Study overall: Two cutaneous melanoma patients and one hepatocellular carcinoma patient, three in all, had partial responses.

This table comes from immunoSEQ multiplex PCR, and its TCRdb copy is limited to in-frame clones, with some not included. The sample yields tens of thousands of clones, 70% to 90% seen once. The CDR3 extends over 15 amino acids. V gave up 2 bases and J gave up 5 bases, with 15 bases separating them. The germline V gene has CDR1 MNHEY and CDR2 SMNVEV (reference sequence). This TCR derives from an adult with an advanced solid tumor such as melanoma, head and neck, liver or kidney cancer. The sequenced sample was CD4+ or CD8+ T cells sorted from blood, obtained in a trial of the OX40 agonist ivuxolimab. This sequence joins TRBV27 and TRBJ1-2; no firm D call. The CDR3 nucleotides are TGTGCCAGCAGTTTAGGAGGCGGTGGGATTTATGGCTACACCTTC. This gives the protein CASSLGGGGIYGYTF.